Listed below are T cell receptor beta chains from one sample, sequenced in a study of T cell responses to AZD1222 COVID-19 vaccine. Data came from immunoSEQ multiplex PCR; TCRdb stores just in-frame clones and leaves some out. The sample includes 120,000 or so clones, around nine tenths of them seen just once. This sample comprised peripheral blood, obtained on day 0 of MenACWY control vaccination. Every receptor here comes from an adult in good health. Each CDR3 is given with its conserved first and last residue. A D gene is named only where the DNA matches it firmly.

v_call: TRBV19; d_call: .; j_call: TRBJ2-3; cdr3_nt: TGTGCCAGTAGTCGCCGCGGTAGCACAGATACGCAGTATTTT; cdr3_aa: CASSRRGSTDTQYF
v_call: TRBV5-1; d_call: .; j_call: TRBJ1-1; cdr3_nt: TGCGCCAGCAGCTTGAGTGGGACACCCAACGGAGCTTTCTTT; cdr3_aa: CASSLSGTPNGAFF
v_call: TRBV3-1/TRBV3-2; d_call: .; j_call: TRBJ1-1; cdr3_nt: TGTGCCAGCAGCCAATGGCGGAACACTGAAGCTTTCTTT; cdr3_aa: CASSQWRNTEAFF
v_call: TRBV11-2; d_call: TRBD1; j_call: TRBJ1-1; cdr3_nt: TGTGCCAGCAGCCAACAGGGGAATACTGAAGCTTTCTTT; cdr3_aa: CASSQQGNTEAFF
v_call: TRBV7-9; d_call: .; j_call: TRBJ1-1; cdr3_nt: TGTGCCAGCAGCCCTGACGACAGGCGCTTT; cdr3_aa: CASSPDDRRF
v_call: TRBV27; d_call: .; j_call: TRBJ1-3; cdr3_nt: TGTGCCAGCAGAAGCGAGGGTACCATATATTTT; cdr3_aa: CASRSEGTIYF
v_call: TRBV5-6; d_call: .; j_call: TRBJ2-1; cdr3_nt: TGTGCCAGCAGCCCTACTCCGTACCTTACCAATGAGCAGTTCTTC; cdr3_aa: CASSPTPYLTNEQFF
v_call: TRBV4-3; d_call: .; j_call: TRBJ2-1; cdr3_nt: TGCGCCAGCAGCCAAGTGTCGTACAGGGACTTAGGTGAGCAGTTCTTC; cdr3_aa: CASSQVSYRDLGEQFF
v_call: TRBV5-1; d_call: TRBD1; j_call: TRBJ1-4; cdr3_nt: TGCGCCAGCAGCTTGTCGTGGCAGGGGGCGCAGGCTAATGAAAAACTGTTTTTT; cdr3_aa: CASSLSWQGAQANEKLFF
v_call: TRBV7-8; d_call: .; j_call: TRBJ2-5; cdr3_nt: TGTGCCAGCAGCCCCTCGTACACCCAGTACTTC; cdr3_aa: CASSPSYTQYF
v_call: TRBV11-2; d_call: .; j_call: TRBJ1-6; cdr3_nt: TGTGCCAGCAGCTTCCCTAATTCACCCCTCCACTTT; cdr3_aa: CASSFPNSPLHF
v_call: TRBV6-6; d_call: .; j_call: TRBJ1-1; cdr3_nt: TGTGCCAGCAGAAGGGACCCAATGGGAAACACTGAAGCTTTCTTT; cdr3_aa: CASRRDPMGNTEAFF
v_call: TRBV10-3; d_call: TRBD1; j_call: TRBJ1-1; cdr3_nt: TGTGCCATCCAGGCCGGGAAAACAGGGGTAATAATGAGCACTGAAGCTTTCTTT; cdr3_aa: CAIQAGKTGVIMSTEAFF
v_call: TRBV5-4; d_call: .; j_call: TRBJ2-1; cdr3_nt: TGTGCCAGCAGCTTGGGGTCGGAGCAGTTCTTC; cdr3_aa: CASSLGSEQFF
v_call: TRBV25-1; d_call: TRBD1; j_call: TRBJ1-5; cdr3_nt: TGTGCCAGCAGTGAATCCGGCAGGGGGCGAGATCAGCCCCAGCATTTT; cdr3_aa: CASSESGRGRDQPQHF
v_call: TRBV10-3; d_call: .; j_call: TRBJ1-2; cdr3_nt: TGTGCCATCGCCGACATCCTGTATGGCTACACCTTC; cdr3_aa: CAIADILYGYTF
v_call: TRBV5-1; d_call: .; j_call: TRBJ1-1; cdr3_nt: TGCGCCAGCAGCTTGGCCAGGGCGGCTGAAGCTTTCTTT; cdr3_aa: CASSLARAAEAFF
v_call: TRBV6-1; d_call: TRBD1; j_call: TRBJ1-1; cdr3_nt: TGTGCCAGCAGTGAACTGGGAAGACAGGGAAACACTGAAGCTTTCTTT; cdr3_aa: CASSELGRQGNTEAFF
v_call: TRBV3-1/TRBV3-2; d_call: TRBD2; j_call: TRBJ2-7; cdr3_nt: TGTGCCAGCAGCCAAGATCTAGTCGGCGGGAGGGGCAGGGAGCAGTACTTC; cdr3_aa: CASSQDLVGGRGREQYF
v_call: TRBV19; d_call: .; j_call: TRBJ2-3; cdr3_nt: TGTGCCAGTAGTATAGGAGTCCCGGGCACAGATACGCAGTATTTT; cdr3_aa: CASSIGVPGTDTQYF
v_call: TRBV7-9; d_call: .; j_call: TRBJ2-1; cdr3_nt: TGTGCCAGCAGCTTCGGGGAAGGTGAGCAGTTCTTC; cdr3_aa: CASSFGEGEQFF